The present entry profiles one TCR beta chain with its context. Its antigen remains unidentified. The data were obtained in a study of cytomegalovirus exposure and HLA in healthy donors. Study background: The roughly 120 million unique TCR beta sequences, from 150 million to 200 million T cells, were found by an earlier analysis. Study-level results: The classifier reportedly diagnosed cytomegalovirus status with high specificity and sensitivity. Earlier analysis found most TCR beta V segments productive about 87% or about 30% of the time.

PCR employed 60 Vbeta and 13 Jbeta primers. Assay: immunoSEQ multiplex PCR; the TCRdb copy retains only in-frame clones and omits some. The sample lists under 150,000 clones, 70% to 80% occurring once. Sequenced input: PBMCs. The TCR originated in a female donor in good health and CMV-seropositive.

CDR3 nucleotides: TGTGCCAGCAGAAGGACAGGGGGCGACTATGGCTACACCTTC. Amino acids: CASRRTGGDYGYTF. This sequence joins TRBV6-6 and TRBJ1-2; 11 bases are shared with TRBD1. CDR1 is MNHNY, CDR2 SVGAGI, per germline (reference sequence). This CDR3 contains 14 residues. Trimming at V came to 6 bases and at J to 3 bases, leaving 3 bases not matched to a gene.